The T cell receptor beta chain under discussion was sequenced for a study of cytomegalovirus exposure and HLA in healthy donors. Overall study results and limits: According to the study, roughly 160 TCR beta chains were cytomegalovirus-associated. High sensitivity and specificity were reportedly achieved when the classifier diagnosed cytomegalovirus status. Later work found that TCR association rates differed between HLA loci; DRB1 had the most and HLA-C the fewest.

As regards this clone: Its antigen is currently unknown.

Primers for the PCR totalled 60 Vbeta and 13 Jbeta. TCRdb's table, derived via immunoSEQ multiplex PCR, lists solely in-frame clones and lacks some. The table has around 150,000 clones, about 68% seen once. This CDR3 has 15 residues. CDR1 and CDR2 from the germline V gene are LGHNA and YNFKEQ. The V gene lost 1 base and the J gene lost 2 bases, with 10 bases spanning the gap. The specimen was PBMCs. The TCR sequence derives from a man aged 18 to 29 in good health and CMV-seronegative. V usage is TRBV4-2 and J usage is TRBJ2-3; a weak D match, TRBD2 (6 bases). CDR3 nucleotide sequence: TGTGCCAGCAGCCAAGGGGGGGACCACACAGATACGCAGTATTTT. This gives the protein CASSQGGDHTDTQYF.